There are a few counts of the clone carrying this T cell receptor beta chain. Its antigen is unidentified. CDR3 length: 14 residues. Unmatched junction bases numbered 13, after V lost 4 bases and J lost 8 bases. In germline, CDR1 is SQVTM, CDR2 ANQGSEA. This record comes from a study of blood T cells in healthy people across ages. A second PCR of about 6 to 12 cycles used a sample-barcoded 5' primer and a J-beta primer mix. One entry per CDR3 protein results from TCRdb running MiXCR on the 5' RACE reads. The data hold fewer than 2,000,000 distinct CDR3 sequences, with around 40% observed a single time. General observations from the study: Researchers judged that diversity estimates from one million T cells fell short of true values.

The chain employs TRBV29-1 and TRBJ1-1; 7 bases match TRBD1. The source of this sequence is a human donor in good health. The sample taken for sequencing was blood. The chain's CDR3 is CSVGTAGQPEEAFF. CDR3 sequence (DNA): TGCAGCGTTGGGACTGCGGGACAGCCTGAGGAAGCTTTCTTT. Full variable domain (rest looked up from reference TRBV29-1 and TRBJ1-1): SAVISQKPSRDICQRGTSLTIQCQVDSQVTMMFWYRQQPGQSLTLIATANQGSEATYESGFVIDKFPISRPNLTFSTLTVSNMSPEDSSIYLCSVGTAGQPEEAFFGQGTRLTVV.